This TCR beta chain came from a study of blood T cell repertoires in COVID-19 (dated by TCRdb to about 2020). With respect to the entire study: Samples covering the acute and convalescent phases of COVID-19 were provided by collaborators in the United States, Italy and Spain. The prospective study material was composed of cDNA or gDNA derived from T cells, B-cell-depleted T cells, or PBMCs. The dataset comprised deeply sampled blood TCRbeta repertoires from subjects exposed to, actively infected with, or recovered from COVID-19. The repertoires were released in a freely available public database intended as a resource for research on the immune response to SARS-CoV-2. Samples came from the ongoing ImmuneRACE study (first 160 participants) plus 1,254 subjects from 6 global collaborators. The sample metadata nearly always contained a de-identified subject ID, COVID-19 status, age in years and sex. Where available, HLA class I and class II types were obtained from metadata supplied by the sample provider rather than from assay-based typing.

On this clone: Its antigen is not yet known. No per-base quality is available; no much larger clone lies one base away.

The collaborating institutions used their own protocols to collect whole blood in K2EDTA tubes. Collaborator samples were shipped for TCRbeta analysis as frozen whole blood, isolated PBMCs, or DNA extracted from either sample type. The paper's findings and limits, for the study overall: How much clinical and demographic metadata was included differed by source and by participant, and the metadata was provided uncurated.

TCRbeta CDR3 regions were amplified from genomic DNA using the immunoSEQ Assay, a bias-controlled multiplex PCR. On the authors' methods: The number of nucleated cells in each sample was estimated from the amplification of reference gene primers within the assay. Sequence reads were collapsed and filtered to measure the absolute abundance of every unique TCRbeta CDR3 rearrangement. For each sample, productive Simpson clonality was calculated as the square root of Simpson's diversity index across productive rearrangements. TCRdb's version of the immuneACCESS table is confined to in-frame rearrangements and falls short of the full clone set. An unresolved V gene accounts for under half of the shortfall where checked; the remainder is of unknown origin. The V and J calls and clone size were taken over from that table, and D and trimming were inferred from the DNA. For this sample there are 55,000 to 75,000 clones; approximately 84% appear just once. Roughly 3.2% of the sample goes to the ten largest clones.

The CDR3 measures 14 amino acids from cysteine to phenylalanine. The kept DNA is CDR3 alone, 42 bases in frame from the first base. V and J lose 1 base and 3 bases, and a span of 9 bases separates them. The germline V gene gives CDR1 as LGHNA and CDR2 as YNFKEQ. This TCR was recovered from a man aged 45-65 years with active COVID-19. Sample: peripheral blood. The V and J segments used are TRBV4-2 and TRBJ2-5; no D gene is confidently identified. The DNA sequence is TGTGCCAGCAGCCAAGCCGAACGGGAAGAGACCCAGTACTTC. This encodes CASSQAEREETQYF.